The sequence of this TCR beta chain was determined in a study of T cell changes during pregnancy in multiple sclerosis. The ends were cut back, 6 bases at V and 9 bases at J, with 15 bases in the middle. CDR1 is MNHEY and CDR2 is SVGAGI in the germline V gene. There are 13 residues in the CDR3. Data came from immunoSEQ multiplex PCR; TCRdb stores just in-frame clones and leaves some out. The sample yields just under 70,000 clones, about 89% seen once. Sample: peripheral blood, taken in the second trimester of pregnancy. The clonotype comes from a female donor with multiple sclerosis, enrolled in a pregnancy study. The V gene is TRBV6-5, the J gene TRBJ1-5; D is possibly TRBD1 (5 bases). CDR3 in amino acids: CASSPLSGGPQHF. CDR3 DNA sequence: TGTGCCAGCAGCCCACTATCGGGGGGGCCCCAGCATTTT.